In its sample, the clone carrying this T cell receptor (beta chain) was seen a few times. Antigen: not known. A J-beta primer mix and a sample-barcoded 5' primer were used in a second PCR of roughly 7 to 12 cycles. Researchers report that a template-switch adaptor with 12 random nucleotides tagged each cDNA molecule. TCRdb called the 5' RACE reads again in MiXCR, with one record for every CDR3 protein. The sample shows around 800,000 distinct CDR3 sequences, around two thirds of them seen only once. The CDR3 totals 13 residues. The ends were cut back, 0 bases at V and 4 bases at J, with 7 bases in the middle. The germline V gene encodes CDR1 SGDLS and CDR2 YYNGEE. The sample is drawn from a study of blood T cells in healthy people across ages. Study outcomes and limitations: The study lacked donor CMV status, which possibly confounded expanded clonotype changes. Per million T cells, TCR beta diversity dropped about linearly as age rose.

Caucasian individuals from Russia who were healthy and aged roughly 6 to 95 acted as donors. The chain carries TRBV9 and TRBJ1-1; no clear D gene. This receptor was taken from a man aged 30-40 years in good health. Sequencing used blood. CDR3 amino acids: CASSVEGGTEAFF. In DNA, the CDR3 is TGTGCCAGCAGCGTAGAGGGTGGCACTGAAGCTTTCTTT.